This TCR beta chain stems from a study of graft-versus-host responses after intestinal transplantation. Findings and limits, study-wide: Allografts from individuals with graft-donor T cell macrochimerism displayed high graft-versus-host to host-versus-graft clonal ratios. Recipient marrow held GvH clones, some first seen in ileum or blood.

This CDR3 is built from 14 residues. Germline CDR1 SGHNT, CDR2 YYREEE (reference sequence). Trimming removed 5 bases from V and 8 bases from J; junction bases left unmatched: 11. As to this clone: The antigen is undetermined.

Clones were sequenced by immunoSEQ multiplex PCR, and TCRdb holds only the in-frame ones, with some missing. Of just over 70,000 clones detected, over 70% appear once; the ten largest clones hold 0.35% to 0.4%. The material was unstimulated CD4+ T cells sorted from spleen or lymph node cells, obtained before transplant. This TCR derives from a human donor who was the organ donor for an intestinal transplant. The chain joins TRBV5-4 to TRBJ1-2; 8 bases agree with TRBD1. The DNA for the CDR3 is TGTGCCAGCAGATCACAGGGGGTAGGGCCCGGCTACACCTTC. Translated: CASRSQGVGPGYTF.